Below, 30 T cell receptor beta chains from the same sample are listed, as sequenced in a study of blood T cell repertoires in COVID-19. Method: immunoSEQ multiplex PCR; TCRdb's copy keeps in-frame clones and lacks some. The sample records approximately 150,000 clones, about 85% being singletons. Sequenced material: PBMCs or T cells enriched from blood (not recorded which). Source of these receptors: a middle-aged woman who had been exposed to COVID-19.

This clone turned up a few times. The genes are TRBV27 and TRBJ1-2, with D perhaps TRBD1 (6 bases). The CDR3 covers 14 residues. Germline-derived CDR1 and CDR2 are MNHEY and SMNVEV (reference sequence). The V end lost 6 bases, the J end lost 5 bases, and 16 bases lay between the germline ends. The DNA for the CDR3 is TGTGCCAGCAGGCGACAGGTCAGAGGGTATGGCTACACCTTC. The encoded protein is CASRRQVRGYGYTF.

This sequence joins TRBV19 and TRBJ1-4; 8 bases agree with TRBD1. J lost 8 bases, V lost 1 base, and 12 bases had no gene match. Germline lookup yields CDR1 LNHDA and CDR2 SQIVND (reference sequence). This CDR3 comprises 17 residues. This CDR3 reads CASSIGRAGGAGEKLFF. In nucleotides, the CDR3 is TGTGCCAGTAGTATAGGTCGGGCAGGGGGCGCCGGCGAAAAACTGTTTTTT.

This clone showed up just once. This sequence joins TRBV11-2 and TRBJ2-7, with a possible D match to TRBD2 (6 bases). Trimming took off 5 bases at V and 8 bases at J, with 28 bases between the two ends. This CDR3 has 17 residues. Looked up from germline, CDR1 is SGHAT and CDR2 is FQNNGV. DNA for the CDR3: TGTGCCAGCAGCCCAAGTAACCTAACGAAACCGGGGAGGAAGCAGTACTTC. Encoded protein: CASSPSNLTKPGRKQYF.

The chain uses TRBV5-5 and TRBJ2-1; 12 positions match TRBD1. The germline V gene encodes CDR1 SGHKS and CDR2 YYEKEE (reference sequence). This CDR3 contains 16 residues. With V trimmed by 4 bases and J by 8 bases, 10 bases remained unmatched. The CDR3 reads CASSPRPGQGADEQFF. CDR3 coding DNA: TGTGCCAGCAGCCCAAGACCGGGACAGGGGGCGGATGAGCAGTTCTTC.

The genes are TRBV5-1 and TRBJ2-1; 7 bases align to TRBD2. Looked up from germline, CDR1 is SGHRS and CDR2 is YFSETQ. The CDR3 totals 15 residues. The V and J ends lost 0 bases and 8 bases, in that order; junction bases with no gene match: 8. The CDR3, as DNA: TGCGCCAGCAGCTTGGTTGGCGGGAGTACTTATGAGCAGTTCTTC. It codes for CASSLVGGSTYEQFF.

The genes are TRBV18 and TRBJ1-6; TRBD1 matches 9 bases. The length of the CDR3 is 15 residues. J gave up 7 bases and V 5 bases, and 6 bases lay outside the gene matches. The germline V gene encodes CDR1 KGHSH and CDR2 LQKENI. The CDR3, as DNA: TGTGCCAGCTCAACCGGGACAGGGAGGAATTCACCCCTCCACTTT. It translates to CASSTGTGRNSPLHF. The variable domain in full, with the rest retrieved from reference TRBV18 and TRBJ1-6, is NAGVMQNPRHLVRRRGQEARLRCSPMKGHSHVYWYRQLPEEGLKFMVYLQKENIIDESGMPKERFSAEFPKEGPSILRIQQVVRGDSAAYFCASSTGTGRNSPLHFGNGTRLTVT.

The chain joins TRBV6-1 to TRBJ1-2; D is unclear. Between the trimmed V and J ends, which lost 2 bases and 4 bases, there was a span of 11 bases. The CDR3 is made up of 14 amino acids. Germline V lookup: CDR1 MNHNS, CDR2 SASEGT. The CDR3 DNA follows: TGTGCCAGCAGTGAAAAAACAGTTGCCTATGGCTACACCTTC. It yields the protein CASSEKTVAYGYTF.

The chain uses TRBV19 and TRBJ1-2; the D gene is possibly TRBD1 (5 bases). CDR3 size: 16 residues. V was shortened by 2 bases and J by 8 bases, with 21 bases between the two germline ends. Germline V gene lookup returns CDR1 LNHDA and CDR2 SQIVND (reference sequence). The CDR3 sequence is CASSILTQGAGVGYTF. The CDR3 DNA is TGTGCCAGTAGTATATTAACTCAAGGGGCAGGAGTCGGCTACACCTTC.

The chain employs TRBV7-2 and TRBJ1-3, with D tentatively TRBD1 (5 bases). Germline V lookup: CDR1 SGHTA, CDR2 FQGNSA. The ends were cut back, 5 bases at V and 6 bases at J, with 14 bases in the middle. This CDR3 contains 14 residues. The CDR3 spells CASSVSQAINTIYF. The CDR3 DNA reads TGTGCCAGCAGCGTATCACAGGCTATAAACACCATATATTTT.

V gene TRBV5-4 combines with J gene TRBJ2-5; 12 bases fit TRBD2. From germline, CDR1 is SGHNT and CDR2 YYREEE (reference sequence). V lost 4 bases and J lost 5; bases outside the gene matches: 9. CDR3 length: 16 amino acids. Written as DNA, the CDR3 is TGTGCCAGCAGCCGATCCGGACTAGCGGGGTGGGAGACCCAGTACTTC. Translation: CASSRSGLAGWETQYF.

The chain recombines TRBV29-1 with TRBJ1-1; 10 bases line up with TRBD1. The trim removed 3 bases at V and 5 bases at J, leaving 3 bases unmatched. Germline-derived CDR1 and CDR2 are SQVTM and ANQGSEA. The CDR3 extends over 13 amino acids. The CDR3 coding sequence is TGCAGCGTTGAGGGACAGGGGAGAACTGAAGCTTTCTTT. This sequence encodes CSVEGQGRTEAFF.

The chain employs TRBV7-2 and TRBJ2-5; 8 bases are shared with TRBD1. The CDR3 is 15 residues long. V dropped 5 bases and J dropped 3; count of bases not matched to a gene: 8. The germline V gene encodes CDR1 SGHTA and CDR2 FQGNSA. The CDR3 region is CASSPDQGAEETQYF. CDR3 sequence (DNA): TGTGCCAGCAGCCCCGACCAGGGGGCGGAAGAGACCCAGTACTTC.

The genes are TRBV28 and TRBJ2-2; the D gene is possibly TRBD1 (7 bases). From germline, CDR1 is MDHEN and CDR2 SYDVKM. Trimming stripped 6 bases from V and 7 bases from J, with 18 bases between. This CDR3 contains 15 residues. The CDR3, as DNA: TGTGCCAGCAGCAGGGGGGACAGAGCGGGCGGGGAGCTGTTTTTT. Encoded protein: CASSRGDRAGGELFF.

This sequence joins TRBV10-2 and TRBJ1-1, with 7 nucleotides matching TRBD1. Per the germline V gene, CDR1 is WSHSY and CDR2 is SAAADI. CDR3 size: 14 residues. V lost 2 bases to trimming and J lost 1 base; unmatched junction nucleotides: 1. The CDR3 DNA follows: TGCGCCAGCAGTGAGGGGGACAGGAACACTGAAGCTTTCTTT. The encoded protein is CASSEGDRNTEAFF.

V usage is TRBV28 and J usage is TRBJ1-2; D perhaps matches TRBD1 (6 bases). From germline, CDR1 is MDHEN and CDR2 SYDVKM. The CDR3 extends over 16 amino acids. V lost 8 bases to trimming and J lost 4 bases, with 23 bases between them. CDR3 in DNA: TGTGCCAGCGGCAGTGGGGGCGGGGGCTCATTCTATGGCTACACCTTC. It encodes CASGSGGGGSFYGYTF.

The chain uses TRBV3-1 (or the pseudogene TRBV3-2) and TRBJ1-2; D might be TRBD1 (5 bases). There are 15 residues in the CDR3. Per the germline V gene, CDR1 is LGHDT and CDR2 is YNNKEL (reference sequence). The germline V and J ends were trimmed by 3 bases and 5 bases, with 16 bases remaining between them. For the CDR3, the DNA is TGTGCCAGCAGCCAGAAACATGACGGGGGGTATGGCTACACCTTC. It specifies CASSQKHDGGYGYTF.

This chain links TRBV5-1 with TRBJ2-5; 12 bases map to TRBD1. CDR3 size: 15 residues. Trimming removed 4 bases from V and 3 bases from J; junction bases left unmatched: 4. The germline V gene has CDR1 SGHRS and CDR2 YFSETQ. The CDR3 DNA sequence: TGCGCCAGCAGCCCTGGGACAGGGGGCAAAGAGACCCAGTACTTC. Translating it yields CASSPGTGGKETQYF.

The rearrangement joins TRBV4-2 to TRBJ2-1; 9 positions match TRBD2. This CDR3 is built from 17 residues. The J segment lost 5 bases and the V segment lost 4 bases, leaving 12 bases of the junction unmatched. Germline V gene data show CDR1 as LGHNA and CDR2 as YNFKEQ. The CDR3 protein is CASSPLRGRGGNNEQFF. CDR3 DNA sequence: TGTGCCAGCAGCCCCTTGCGTGGGCGGGGGGGGAACAATGAGCAGTTCTTC.

The CDR3 DNA is TGCGCCAGCAGCTCGGGGGGCGCGTTCACCGGGGAGCTGTTTTTT. Encoded protein: CASSSGGAFTGELFF. The V call is TRBV5-1, the J call TRBJ2-2; TRBD2 might be the D (7 bases). The CDR3 covers 15 residues. Germline assignment: CDR1 SGHRS and CDR2 YFSETQ. Trimming removed 3 bases from V and 4 bases from J, with 13 bases in between. Based on the CDR3 plus reference TRBV5-1 and TRBJ2-2, the full variable domain is KAGVTQTPRYLIKTRGQQVTLSCSPISGHRSVSWYQQTPGQGLQFLFEYFSETQRNKGNFPGRFSGRQFSNSRSEMNVSTLELGDSALYLCASSSGGAFTGELFFGEGSRLTVL.

This rearrangement joins TRBV29-1 to TRBJ2-5; D perhaps matches TRBD1 (6 bases). The CDR3 covers 14 residues. Germline-derived CDR1 and CDR2 are SQVTM and ANQGSEA. In DNA form, the CDR3 reads TGCGCCGTCCTGAGACAGGCCGTCCAGACGACCCAGTACTTC. This codes for CAVLRQAVQTTQYF.

V and J are TRBV9 and TRBJ2-7; D is perhaps TRBD2 (6 bases). Germline CDR1 and CDR2: SGDLS and YYNGEE. V dropped 3 bases and J dropped 2 bases, with 21 bases sitting between them. The CDR3 covers 17 residues. The CDR3 sequence is CASSADMGGRRAYEQYF. The CDR3, as DNA: TGTGCCAGCAGCGCCGACATGGGGGGTAGGCGGGCCTACGAGCAGTACTTC.

The chain employs TRBV5-5 and TRBJ1-4; TRBD1 is a possible D gene (5 bases). CDR3 size: 16 residues. Trimming cost V 1 base and J 6 bases, with 16 bases left between them. Germline values: CDR1 SGHKS, CDR2 YYEKEE (reference sequence). Here the CDR3 DNA reads TGTGCCAGCAGCTTGCCCCGTGGGGGGTCGGATGAAAAACTGTTTTTT. Translating gives CASSLPRGGSDEKLFF.

V is TRBV2 and J is TRBJ1-6; 9 positions agree with TRBD1. J lost 9 bases, V lost 3 bases, and 3 bases had no gene match. The germline V gene encodes CDR1 SNHLY and CDR2 FYNNEI. The CDR3 runs to 14 residues. This chain's CDR3 is CASSDDRGSSPLHF. The CDR3 DNA reads as TGTGCCAGCAGTGATGACAGGGGGTCTTCACCCCTCCACTTT.

V gene TRBV15 combines with J gene TRBJ1-2, with D possibly matching TRBD1 (5 bases). The CDR3 runs to 15 residues. Germline CDR1 reads LNHNV; CDR2 reads YYDKDF (reference sequence). V was shortened by 0 bases and J by 8 bases, with 16 bases between the two germline ends. As DNA, the CDR3 is TGTGCCACCAGCAGAGATATTCAGGGCTTGGGGGGCTACACCTTC. Residues: CATSRDIQGLGGYTF.

V gene TRBV19 combines with J gene TRBJ2-7; maybe TRBD1 (6 bases). V dropped 5 bases and J dropped 0 bases, with 17 bases sitting between them. This CDR3 has 16 residues. In germline, CDR1 is LNHDA, CDR2 SQIVND (reference sequence). The CDR3 region is CASSWGHLTPSYEQYF. The CDR3 nucleotides are TGTGCCAGTAGTTGGGGACACCTAACCCCCTCCTACGAGCAGTACTTC.

The genes are TRBV3-1 (or the pseudogene TRBV3-2) and TRBJ2-7; D is perhaps TRBD2 (5 bases). V lost 4 bases and J lost 2, with 15 bases in between. Germline V gene lookup returns CDR1 LGHDT and CDR2 YNNKEL (reference sequence). CDR3 length: 15 residues. The chain's CDR3 is CASSPYPSGTYEQYF. The CDR3 region has the DNA TGTGCCAGCAGCCCCTATCCAAGCGGCACCTACGAGCAGTACTTC.

Here the CDR3 DNA reads TGTGCCAGCAGCAACAGGGGACGGGGCTACACCTTC. Protein: CASSNRGRGYTF. The chain combines TRBV28 with TRBJ1-2; 7 bases are shared with TRBD1. In germline, CDR1 is MDHEN, CDR2 SYDVKM. The V and J ends lost 6 bases and 8 bases, in that order; junction bases with no gene match: 6. The CDR3 has 12 residues.

The chain uses TRBV9 and TRBJ2-5; TRBD1 might be the D (5 bases). This CDR3 contains 15 residues. Germline assignment: CDR1 SGDLS and CDR2 YYNGEE. Between the trimmed V and J ends, which lost 1 base and 0 bases, there was a span of 10 bases. In DNA form, the CDR3 reads TGTGCCAGCAGCGTACTTTCAGGGTACCAAGAGACCCAGTACTTC. This translates into CASSVLSGYQETQYF.

The rearrangement links TRBV7-9 to TRBJ1-5, with TRBD1 identical over 10 bases. Trimming removed 5 bases from V and 5 bases from J; junction bases left unmatched: 6. The CDR3 totals 15 residues. The germline V gene has CDR1 SEHNR and CDR2 FQNEAQ (reference sequence). CDR3 nucleotide sequence: TGTGCCAGCAGCGAACCCGGGACAGGGGATCAGCCCCAGCATTTT. Amino acids: CASSEPGTGDQPQHF.

The chain employs TRBV28 and TRBJ2-7; weak D call: TRBD2 (5 bases). This CDR3 has 14 amino acids. Germline CDR1 and CDR2: MDHEN and SYDVKM. Deletions cut 1 base from V and 6 bases from J, with 13 bases between. The CDR3 reads CASSLYLGEGEQYF. As DNA, the CDR3 is TGTGCCAGCAGTTTATATCTGGGTGAGGGCGAGCAGTACTTC.